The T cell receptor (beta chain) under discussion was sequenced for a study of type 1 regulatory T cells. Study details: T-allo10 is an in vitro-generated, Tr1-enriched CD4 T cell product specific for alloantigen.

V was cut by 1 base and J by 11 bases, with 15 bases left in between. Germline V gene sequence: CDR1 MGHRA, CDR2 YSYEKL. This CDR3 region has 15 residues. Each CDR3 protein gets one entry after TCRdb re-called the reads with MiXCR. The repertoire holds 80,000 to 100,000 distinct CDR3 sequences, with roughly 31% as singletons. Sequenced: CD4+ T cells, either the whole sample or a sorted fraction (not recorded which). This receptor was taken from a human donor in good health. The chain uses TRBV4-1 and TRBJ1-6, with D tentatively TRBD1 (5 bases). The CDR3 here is CASSQGTRVSPPLHF. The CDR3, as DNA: TGCGCCAGCAGCCAAGGAACCAGGGTTTCTCCACCCCTCCACTTT.